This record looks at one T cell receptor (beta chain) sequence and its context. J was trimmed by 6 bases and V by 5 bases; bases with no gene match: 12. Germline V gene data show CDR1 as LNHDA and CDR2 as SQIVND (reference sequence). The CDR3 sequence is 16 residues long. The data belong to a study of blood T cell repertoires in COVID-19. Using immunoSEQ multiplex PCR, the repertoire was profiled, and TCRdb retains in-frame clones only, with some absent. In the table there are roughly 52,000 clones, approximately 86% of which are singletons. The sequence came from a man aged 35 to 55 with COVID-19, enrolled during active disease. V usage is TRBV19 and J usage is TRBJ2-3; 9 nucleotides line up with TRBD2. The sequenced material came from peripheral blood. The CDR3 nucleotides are TGTGCCAGTAGTCTTCCGGCGGGAGGGTCCCTGGATACGCAGTATTTT. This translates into CASSLPAGGSLDTQYF.